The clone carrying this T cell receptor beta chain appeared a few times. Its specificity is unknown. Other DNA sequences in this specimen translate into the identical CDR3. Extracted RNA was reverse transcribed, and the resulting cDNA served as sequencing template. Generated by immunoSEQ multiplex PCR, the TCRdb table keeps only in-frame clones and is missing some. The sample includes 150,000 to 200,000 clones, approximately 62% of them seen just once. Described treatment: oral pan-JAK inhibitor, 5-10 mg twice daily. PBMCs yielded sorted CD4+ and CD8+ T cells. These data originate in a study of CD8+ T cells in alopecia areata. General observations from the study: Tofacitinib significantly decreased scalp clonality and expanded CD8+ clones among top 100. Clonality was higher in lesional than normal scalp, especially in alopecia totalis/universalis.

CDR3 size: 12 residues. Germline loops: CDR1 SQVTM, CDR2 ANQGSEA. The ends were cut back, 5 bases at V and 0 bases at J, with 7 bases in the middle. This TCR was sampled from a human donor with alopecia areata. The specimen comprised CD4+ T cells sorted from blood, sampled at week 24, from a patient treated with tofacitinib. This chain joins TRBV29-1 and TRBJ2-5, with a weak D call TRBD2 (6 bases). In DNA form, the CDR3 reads TGCAGCGTTCGGACTAACCAAGAGACCCAGTACTTC. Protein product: CSVRTNQETQYF.